Reported below is one T cell receptor beta chain. The sample is drawn from a study of blood T cell repertoires in COVID-19. Study as a whole: Acute-phase and convalescent COVID-19 samples originated in the United States, Italy and Spain. PBMCs, B-cell-depleted T cells, or T cells were the source of the cDNA or gDNA that made up the material.

The data were produced by immunoSEQ multiplex PCR, yet TCRdb's version contains in-frame clones alone and is incomplete. Of 62,000 or so clones in the sample, around 90% were seen once. V shed 4 bases, J shed 5 bases, and the junction held 6 bases outside the gene matches. The germline CDR1 and CDR2 sequences are MGHDK and SYGVNS. This CDR3 has 14 amino acids. Material: peripheral blood. The sequence was collected from a human donor in a cohort sampled during active COVID-19. The V gene is TRBV25-1, the J gene TRBJ1-1; 8 bases are a match to TRBD1. CDR3 sequence: CASSADRVGTEAFF. The CDR3 nucleotides are TGTGCCAGCAGTGCGGACAGGGTAGGGACTGAAGCTTTCTTT.